This TCR beta chain was identified during a study of cytomegalovirus exposure and HLA in healthy donors (dated by TCRdb to between 2016 and 2019). For the wider study: In an earlier analysis of 550 to 750 of the donors, approximately 300 Gb of sequence data and 95 million to 130 million unique TCR beta sequences from approximately 180 million T cells were reported. An early release that covered more than 550 HLA-typed donors contained about 300 gigabases of sequencing data and some 87 million unique TCR sequences. Among the approximately 400 genotyped donors, 81% belonged to the genetic ancestry cluster associated with self-reported Caucasian donors. The study aimed to test whether signatures of past pathogen exposure could be identified by cataloging public T cell receptors. The study used immunosequencing to profile the T cell repertoires of approximately 690 subjects and linked those repertoires to cytomegalovirus serostatus. Along with the roughly 700-subject first cohort, a separate validation cohort of over a hundred different subjects was used. To predict cytomegalovirus infection status, the study combined high-throughput TCR immunosequencing, statistical association of individual TCRs with disease status, and machine learning. A later analysis re-analyzed previously published TCR beta repertoires from 666 donors and added high-resolution HLA genotyping to study TCR occurrence patterns. Rather than drawing on any new phenotypic data, the later analysis identified candidate immune exposures from TCR beta sequences and the way those sequences occurred across donors. An earlier analysis of approximately 630 of the donors applied high-throughput TCR beta sequencing to assess whether each TCR beta V gene segment acted as functional or pseudogenic. Donor age, sex, ethnicity and CMV serostatus were collected together with the repertoire data. A later genetic analysis took genome-wide SNP genotypes for about three fifths of the roughly 670 donors and used that subset as a discovery cohort. Every repertoire in the discovery cohort had been generated on one and the same sequencing platform. HLA typing included class I and class II loci at four-digit resolution. The number of typed donors differed by locus: about 620-630 for A, B, C, DRB1 and DQB1; 522 for DQA1; 606 for DPA1; and about 450 for DPB1. Because of strong linkage in the cohort, a few DR-DQ haplotypes were treated as single units for association and clustering. Among about 360 genotyped donors of the cohort, an average of 235,054 unique TCR beta nucleotide sequences were sequenced per donor, about a sixth of them non-productive.

A remark on this clone: Its antigen specificity is not known. Base qualities are missing; no much larger clone stands one base away.

The CDR3, cysteine through phenylalanine, is 13 amino acids long. Just the 39-base CDR3 DNA is kept, in frame starting at base 1. Relative to germline, V is 0 bases shorter and J is 11 bases shorter, with 13 bases between their ends. CDR1 and CDR2, looked up from the germline V gene (reference sequence), are SEHNR and FQNEAQ. In total, over 600 healthy bone marrow donors made up the cohort. At the time of sampling, all cohort members were nominally healthy, though unrecorded immune exposures were likely present. The donor was CMV seropositive and was included in the group of 250 to 300 seropositive cohort members. A peripheral blood sample was provided by each donor, and peripheral blood mononuclear cells were used for TCR beta sequencing. The Qiagen DNeasy Blood Extraction Kit was used to extract genomic DNA from the blood cell samples. Library preparation used the immunoSEQ multiplex PCR assay. The multiplex PCR relied on a mix of 60 forward primers for TCR Vbeta segments and 13 reverse primers for TCR Jbeta segments. The CDR3 region of rearranged TCR beta genes was amplified from genomic DNA by a multiplex PCR assay. The amplified TCR beta libraries were sequenced on the Illumina HiSeq System as 87-base-pair reads. The paper's data handling went like this. A later analysis tallied around 80 million unique TCR beta chains across the approximately 670 repertoires, and about 12 million of those chains were shared by two or more donors. Raw reads were error-corrected and collapsed into unique sequences by a nearest-neighbor algorithm in which closely related sequences were merged to remove PCR and sequencing errors. Alignment of CDR3 sequences to IMGT reference sequences was used to assign V, D and J gene segments. For a sequence to be retained, a match of at least six nucleotides was required to both a V gene segment and a J gene segment. A rearrangement was called productive if the CDR3 had no stop codons and remained in frame with V and J, and every other rearrangement was called non-productive. Following IMGT convention, CDR3 was defined as the stretch from the second conserved V-encoded cysteine up to the conserved J-encoded phenylalanine. Sequences without an unambiguous match to a single V gene segment were excluded from the earlier analysis of 500 to 700 of the donors. An earlier analysis of about 600 of the donors called V segments functional above 56.7% productive rearrangements and segregating when the between-donor standard deviation exceeded 5%. A statistical classification framework was developed to diagnose cytomegalovirus status using the catalog of TCR beta chain sequences. In a later analysis, V and J genes were assigned by comparing TCR nucleotide sequences against IMGT/GENE-DB human TR gene sequences. Using the TCRdist pipeline, a later analysis assigned CDR3 sequences along with most-parsimonious VDJ recombination scenarios. In a later analysis, each TCR beta chain was defined by its CDR3 amino acid sequence together with its V-gene family, and reads lacking a unique V-gene family were excluded. In a later analysis, approximately 640 highly shared, low-generation-probability nucleotide sequences were removed to address suspected cross-contamination and a sequencing artifact. A later analysis calculated a clonal expansion index for each public chain from normalized within-repertoire ranks of inferred template counts. In a later analysis, generation probabilities were computed with a VDJ recombination model fitted to out-of-frame rearrangements, and the resulting probabilities were checked against IGoR. A later analysis scored TCR-TCR, TCR-HLA and TCR-CMV co-occurrence with hypergeometric tests, applying a repertoire-size bias correction to TCR pairs. In a later analysis, false discovery rates were estimated by permuting HLA or CMV assignments 20 times. In a later analysis, co-occurring TCRs were grouped using DBSCAN, with TCRdist sequence similarity added in when clustering inside HLA-allele-positive subsets. For co-occurrence clustering, repertoires with fewer than 30,000 or more than 120,000 public chains were excluded, along with four to six repertoires with anomalous nucleotide sharing. In its TCRdb copy, this immuneACCESS table keeps in-frame sequences only and misses some clones. Where compared with another copy, unresolved V genes explain less than half of these, and the others have no known cause. That table supplies the V and J calls and clone size; D and trimming were determined from the DNA. The sample has roughly 170,000 clones on record, about 80% of them singletons. Approximately 6.8% of the sample goes to the ten largest clones.

On the study overall, not on this receptor specifically: At a false discovery rate of 0.05, a later analysis linked 16,951 TCR beta sequences to specific HLA alleles. The authors suggested that the approach could potentially be generalized to other disease states and immunological phenotypes. An association between a missense DCLRE1C variant and V-gene and J-gene trimming of TCR beta chains was found in a later genetic analysis and replicated in an independent cohort. CMV serostatus was the only immune exposure information available for the cohort. Several of the top co-occurrence clusters appeared to be linked to parvovirus B19, influenza, CMV and Epstein-Barr virus, according to a later analysis. Because some donors lacked HLA typing at each locus, the association tests relied only on the typed subset. A group of highly shared sequence variants was considered likely to be a technical artifact of the sequencing pipeline. A further reported finding was that TCR beta sequences accurately predicted the HLA-A and HLA-B alleles for most subjects in the first cohort. Most TCR sequences were seen in very few donors, while some public TCRs were found in many individuals. The cohort was sequenced for TCR beta chains only, and without alpha or paired-chain data the features that could be detected were limited. When HLA alleles, especially DR and DQ, strongly co-occurred, attributing TCR associations to individual alleles was difficult. Because the 87-base-pair reads could not distinguish some IMGT-functional V segments, including TRBV6-2 and TRBV6-3, those segments were excluded. Correlated functional status among segregating V segments might be attributable to linkage disequilibrium, but an unknown experimental factor could not be ruled out. The earlier analysis of about 600 of the donors excluded over 15 rarely observed V segments, including chromosome 9 orphons, because counts were too low. A later analysis found that HLA-associated TCR beta chains were more clonally expanded and had lower generation probabilities than equally common non-associated chains. A total of about 150 TCR beta chains were listed by the study as associated with cytomegalovirus. Presence/absence analyses assumed roughly uniform sequencing depth across donors, an assumption that may not hold. Most CMV-associated TCR beta chains appeared to be HLA-restricted in a later analysis, and the HLA associations seemed to be driven largely by CMV exposure. According to a later genetic analysis, donors in an Asian-associated ancestry cluster had fewer N-insertions in productive TCRs than the approximately 690-donor mean. Cytomegalovirus status was reported to be diagnosed by the classifier with high specificity and sensitivity in both the original and validation cohorts. An earlier analysis of several hundred of the donors showed that most TCR beta V segments appeared in productive rearrangements either about 87% or about 30% of the time, which broadly matched IMGT annotations. A few of the identified cytomegalovirus-associated TCR beta chains were confirmed in vitro to be specific for cytomegalovirus antigens. In a later analysis, the rate of TCR association differed among HLA loci, with DRB1 alleles having the most associated TCRs and HLA-C alleles having the fewest.

Here the chain combines TRBV7-9 and TRBJ1-1; the D gene assignment is ambiguous. Sequencing input: PBMCs. This TCR was sampled from a man aged 25-45 years in good health and CMV-seropositive. The CDR3 in this case is CASSLAPGELAFF. The DNA sequence is given as TGTGCCAGCAGCTTAGCGCCTGGTGAACTGGCTTTCTTT.